The present T cell receptor beta chain was sequenced within a study of cytomegalovirus exposure and HLA in healthy donors. This CDR3 is 15 amino acids long. V gave up 0 bases and J gave up 5 bases, with 13 bases separating them. Germline assignment: CDR1 SGHTA and CDR2 FQGTGA. Whole-study results and caveats: In an earlier analysis, productive rearrangement rates for most beta V segments clustered near 87% or 30%. Under in vitro conditions, three CMV-associated chains were confirmed as specific for CMV antigens.

This clone has a single count. The antigen is undetermined. The PCR made use of 60 Vbeta and 13 Jbeta primers. Using immunoSEQ multiplex PCR, the repertoire was profiled, and TCRdb retains in-frame clones only, with some absent. The sample holds approximately 92,000 clones; 60% to 80% are singletons and the top ten take approximately 7%. The sample consisted of PBMCs. The chain is built from TRBV7-3 and TRBJ2-5; TRBD2 is a possible D gene (7 bases). The TCR originated in a man in his fifties or sixties in good health and CMV-seropositive. CDR3 region: CASSLTGGPEETQYF. The CDR3 DNA reads as TGTGCCAGCAGCTTAACGGGGGGGCCTGAGGAGACCCAGTACTTC.